A selection of T cell receptor beta chains follows, all from one sample in a study of T cell responses to AZD1222 COVID-19 vaccine. The method was immunoSEQ multiplex PCR; TCRdb's version includes in-frame clones alone and lacks a portion of them. The sample carries over 150,000 clones, 75% to 90% recorded once. Here the sequenced sample was peripheral blood, taken on day 0 of AZD1222 vaccination. These receptors originate from an adult in good health. CDR3s include the opening cysteine and the closing phenylalanine or tryptophan. The D gene is left open where the match is weak. Clone size is stated in some rows and not others, as once, few, many or a class when expanded.

v_call: TRBV4-2
d_call: TRBD2
j_call: TRBJ2-5
clone_size: .
cdr3_aa: CASSQGVAGETQYF
cdr3_nt: TGTGCCAGCAGCCAAGGAGTAGCGGGGGAGACCCAGTACTTC

v_call: TRBV19
d_call: TRBD1
j_call: TRBJ1-5
clone_size: once
cdr3_aa: CASSNQGAGQPQHF
cdr3_nt: TGTGCCAGTAGTAACCAGGGGGCGGGTCAGCCCCAGCATTTT

v_call: TRBV7-2
d_call: .
j_call: TRBJ2-5
clone_size: .
cdr3_aa: CASSLVAGERETQYF
cdr3_nt: TGTGCCAGCAGCTTAGTTGCAGGGGAGAGGGAGACCCAGTACTTC

v_call: TRBV28
d_call: .
j_call: TRBJ2-7
clone_size: .
cdr3_aa: CASGTGPSYEQYF
cdr3_nt: TGTGCCAGCGGTACCGGGCCGAGCTACGAGCAGTACTTC

v_call: TRBV6-1
d_call: TRBD1
j_call: TRBJ2-7
clone_size: .
cdr3_aa: CASSEVQTGVAYEQYF
cdr3_nt: TGTGCCAGCAGTGAAGTCCAGACAGGGGTCGCCTACGAGCAGTACTTC

v_call: TRBV6-5
d_call: TRBD2
j_call: TRBJ2-1
clone_size: .
cdr3_aa: CASTLLAGGYHEQFF
cdr3_nt: TGTGCCAGCACCCTACTAGCGGGGGGTTACCATGAGCAGTTCTTC

v_call: TRBV12-3/TRBV12-4
d_call: .
j_call: TRBJ2-7
clone_size: .
cdr3_aa: CASRLRDNYEQYF
cdr3_nt: TGTGCCAGCAGACTCCGGGACAACTACGAGCAGTACTTC

v_call: TRBV19
d_call: TRBD1
j_call: TRBJ2-3
clone_size: .
cdr3_aa: CASSYTGVEADTQYF
cdr3_nt: TGTGCCAGTAGCTACACAGGGGTCGAAGCTGATACGCAGTATTTT

v_call: TRBV19
d_call: TRBD2
j_call: TRBJ2-7
clone_size: once
cdr3_aa: CASSILAGEGSYEQYF
cdr3_nt: TGTGCCAGTAGTATTCTAGCGGGAGAAGGCTCCTACGAGCAGTACTTC

v_call: TRBV6-1
d_call: .
j_call: TRBJ2-7
clone_size: few
cdr3_aa: CASSEISGVAEQYF
cdr3_nt: TGTGCCAGCAGTGAAATTTCTGGGGTCGCCGAGCAGTACTTC

v_call: TRBV28
d_call: TRBD1
j_call: TRBJ1-2
clone_size: .
cdr3_aa: CASSTTGDRGGNYGYTF
cdr3_nt: TGTGCCAGCAGTACGACTGGGGACAGGGGGGGCAACTATGGCTACACCTTC

v_call: TRBV29-1
d_call: .
j_call: TRBJ2-6
clone_size: .
cdr3_aa: CSVEDPYAGANVLTF
cdr3_nt: TGCAGCGTTGAAGATCCCTACGCAGGGGCCAACGTCCTGACTTTC

v_call: TRBV5-5
d_call: .
j_call: TRBJ1-4
clone_size: .
cdr3_aa: CASSQEGISATNEKLFF
cdr3_nt: TGTGCCAGCAGCCAAGAGGGAATATCTGCTACTAATGAAAAACTGTTTTTT

v_call: TRBV7-2
d_call: TRBD1
j_call: TRBJ1-4
clone_size: .
cdr3_aa: CASSLGMGTGLNEKLFF
cdr3_nt: TGTGCCAGCAGCTTAGGGATGGGGACAGGGCTAAATGAAAAACTGTTTTTT

v_call: TRBV4-1
d_call: .
j_call: TRBJ1-4
clone_size: .
cdr3_aa: CASSQFRLPEKLFF
cdr3_nt: TGCGCCAGCAGCCAATTTCGTCTTCCTGAAAAACTGTTTTTT

v_call: TRBV18
d_call: .
j_call: TRBJ1-4
clone_size: .
cdr3_aa: CASSPFSGDGEKLFF
cdr3_nt: TGTGCCAGCTCACCGTTTTCAGGGGATGGTGAAAAACTGTTTTTT

v_call: TRBV19
d_call: .
j_call: TRBJ1-5
clone_size: .
cdr3_aa: CATWQGRNQPQHF
cdr3_nt: TGTGCCACCTGGCAGGGGCGCAATCAGCCCCAGCATTTT

v_call: TRBV6-4
d_call: .
j_call: TRBJ1-2
clone_size: .
cdr3_aa: CASSEGARENYGYTF
cdr3_nt: TGTGCCAGCAGTGAAGGGGCCAGGGAGAACTATGGCTACACCTTC

v_call: TRBV7-2
d_call: TRBD1
j_call: TRBJ2-2
clone_size: .
cdr3_aa: CASNSRTGLNSGELFF
cdr3_nt: TGTGCCAGCAACTCCCGGACAGGGTTGAATTCCGGGGAGCTGTTTTTT

v_call: TRBV29-1
d_call: TRBD1
j_call: TRBJ1-1
clone_size: .
cdr3_aa: CSVEQGVNTEAFF
cdr3_nt: TGCAGCGTTGAACAGGGGGTGAACACTGAAGCTTTCTTT

v_call: TRBV7-2
d_call: .
j_call: TRBJ1-1
clone_size: .
cdr3_aa: CASSLVWGADTEAFF
cdr3_nt: TGTGCCAGCAGCTTAGTCTGGGGGGCCGACACTGAAGCTTTCTTT

v_call: TRBV10-3
d_call: .
j_call: TRBJ1-5
clone_size: .
cdr3_aa: CAISQGSPPNQPQHF
cdr3_nt: TGTGCCATATCGCAGGGGTCCCCCCCCAATCAGCCCCAGCATTTT

v_call: TRBV18
d_call: TRBD1
j_call: TRBJ1-4
clone_size: .
cdr3_aa: CASRQGSGEKLFF
cdr3_nt: TGTGCCAGCCGACAGGGGTCGGGAGAAAAACTGTTTTTT

v_call: TRBV4-2
d_call: .
j_call: TRBJ2-1
clone_size: .
cdr3_aa: CASSALHGEYNEQFF
cdr3_nt: TGTGCCAGCAGCGCGCTGCACGGAGAATACAATGAGCAGTTCTTC

v_call: TRBV28
d_call: .
j_call: TRBJ1-6
clone_size: .
cdr3_aa: CASSPWGPSSYNSPLHF
cdr3_nt: TGTGCCAGCAGCCCCTGGGGGCCGAGCTCCTATAATTCACCCCTCCACTTT

v_call: TRBV7-8
d_call: .
j_call: TRBJ2-1
clone_size: .
cdr3_aa: CASSLRGDNEQFF
cdr3_nt: TGTGCCAGCAGCTTACGAGGTGACAATGAGCAGTTCTTC

v_call: TRBV28
d_call: .
j_call: TRBJ1-3
clone_size: .
cdr3_aa: CASSLWNLGLSGNTIYF
cdr3_nt: TGTGCCAGCAGTTTATGGAATTTGGGTCTCTCTGGAAACACCATATATTTT

v_call: TRBV30
d_call: .
j_call: TRBJ1-4
clone_size: .
cdr3_aa: CAWSTGITNEKLFF
cdr3_nt: TGTGCCTGGAGTACAGGGATAACTAATGAAAAACTGTTTTTT

v_call: TRBV28
d_call: .
j_call: TRBJ2-5
clone_size: .
cdr3_aa: CASRLQGAETQYF
cdr3_nt: TGTGCCAGCAGGCTACAGGGTGCGGAGACCCAGTACTTC

v_call: TRBV25-1
d_call: .
j_call: TRBJ2-7
clone_size: .
cdr3_aa: CASSGRTYEQYF
cdr3_nt: TGTGCCAGCAGCGGACGGACCTACGAGCAGTACTTC

v_call: TRBV28
d_call: .
j_call: TRBJ1-4
clone_size: .
cdr3_aa: CASSSGGTNEKLFF
cdr3_nt: TGTGCCAGCAGCTCGGGAGGTACTAATGAAAAACTGTTTTTT

v_call: TRBV28
d_call: TRBD2
j_call: TRBJ2-7
clone_size: .
cdr3_aa: CASSLATSGWSSYEQYF
cdr3_nt: TGTGCCAGCAGTTTGGCGACTAGCGGGTGGAGCTCCTACGAGCAGTACTTC

v_call: TRBV5-6
d_call: .
j_call: TRBJ1-2
clone_size: .
cdr3_aa: CASSPPGEGHPGYTF
cdr3_nt: TGTGCCAGCAGCCCACCGGGAGAAGGTCATCCTGGCTACACCTTC

v_call: TRBV28
d_call: .
j_call: TRBJ2-2
clone_size: once
cdr3_aa: CASAIGGTGSGELFF
cdr3_nt: TGTGCCAGCGCAATTGGGGGGACCGGGAGCGGGGAGCTGTTTTTT

v_call: TRBV19
d_call: TRBD1
j_call: TRBJ1-5
clone_size: once
cdr3_aa: CASSPVGTANQPQHF
cdr3_nt: TGTGCCAGTAGTCCAGTTGGGACAGCCAATCAGCCCCAGCATTTT

v_call: TRBV6-5
d_call: .
j_call: TRBJ2-7
clone_size: .
cdr3_aa: CASSRHRGGYEQYF
cdr3_nt: TGTGCCAGCAGTCGGCACAGGGGAGGCTACGAGCAGTACTTC

v_call: TRBV2
d_call: TRBD1
j_call: TRBJ1-2
clone_size: .
cdr3_aa: CASSEALTTGVGYTF
cdr3_nt: TGTGCCAGCAGTGAAGCGCTAACTACAGGGGTCGGCTACACCTTC

v_call: TRBV6-5
d_call: .
j_call: TRBJ2-2
clone_size: .
cdr3_aa: CASRVADINTGELFF
cdr3_nt: TGTGCCAGCAGGGTTGCGGACATAAACACCGGGGAGCTGTTTTTT

v_call: TRBV3-1/TRBV3-2
d_call: TRBD1
j_call: TRBJ1-4
clone_size: once
cdr3_aa: CASSQEDRGGEKLFF
cdr3_nt: TGTGCCAGCAGCCAGGAAGACAGGGGAGGGGAAAAACTGTTTTTT

v_call: TRBV6-2/TRBV6-3
d_call: .
j_call: TRBJ2-3
clone_size: .
cdr3_aa: CASSYGDREADTQYF
cdr3_nt: TGTGCCAGCAGTTACGGAGACAGGGAGGCAGATACGCAGTATTTT

v_call: TRBV6-4
d_call: TRBD1
j_call: TRBJ2-1
clone_size: .
cdr3_aa: CASGGTGAVIGEQFF
cdr3_nt: TGTGCCAGCGGGGGGACAGGGGCCGTTATCGGTGAGCAGTTCTTC

v_call: TRBV5-4
d_call: .
j_call: TRBJ2-5
clone_size: .
cdr3_aa: CASSPEWGKGETQYF
cdr3_nt: TGTGCCAGCAGCCCCGAATGGGGGAAGGGCGAGACCCAGTACTTC

v_call: TRBV7-6
d_call: .
j_call: TRBJ1-4
clone_size: .
cdr3_aa: CASSPGDEKLFF
cdr3_nt: TGTGCCAGCAGCCCGGGGGATGAAAAACTGTTTTTT

v_call: TRBV30
d_call: TRBD2
j_call: TRBJ2-7
clone_size: .
cdr3_aa: CAWSGPPGGITYEQYF
cdr3_nt: TGTGCCTGGAGTGGACCCCCCGGGGGGATTACCTACGAGCAGTACTTC

v_call: TRBV4-3
d_call: .
j_call: TRBJ2-7
clone_size: .
cdr3_aa: CASSQFNARASYEQYF
cdr3_nt: TGCGCCAGCAGCCAGTTTAATGCGAGGGCCAGCTACGAGCAGTACTTC

v_call: TRBV6-1
d_call: .
j_call: TRBJ2-5
clone_size: medium-sized
cdr3_aa: CASSEATGSQETQYF
cdr3_nt: TGTGCCAGCAGTGAAGCCACAGGTTCACAAGAGACCCAGTACTTC

v_call: TRBV7-3
d_call: .
j_call: TRBJ2-6
clone_size: .
cdr3_aa: CASSRRDTGSGANVLTF
cdr3_nt: TGTGCCAGCAGCCGGCGGGACACCGGCTCTGGGGCCAACGTCCTGACTTTC

v_call: TRBV10-3
d_call: TRBD2
j_call: TRBJ2-1
clone_size: .
cdr3_aa: CATLAGGPNEQFF
cdr3_nt: TGTGCCACGTTAGCGGGAGGGCCGAATGAGCAGTTCTTC

v_call: TRBV6-6
d_call: .
j_call: TRBJ1-2
clone_size: .
cdr3_aa: CASSPTGVLQGYTF
cdr3_nt: TGTGCCAGCAGCCCGACAGGAGTTCTTCAAGGCTACACCTTC

v_call: TRBV5-1
d_call: .
j_call: TRBJ2-5
clone_size: .
cdr3_aa: CASSQEAQGGETQYF
cdr3_nt: TGCGCCAGCAGTCAGGAGGCGCAGGGCGGAGAGACCCAGTACTTC

v_call: TRBV11-2
d_call: TRBD1
j_call: TRBJ2-4
clone_size: .
cdr3_aa: CASSRTGINIQYF
cdr3_nt: TGTGCCAGCAGCCGGACAGGAATAAACATTCAGTACTTC